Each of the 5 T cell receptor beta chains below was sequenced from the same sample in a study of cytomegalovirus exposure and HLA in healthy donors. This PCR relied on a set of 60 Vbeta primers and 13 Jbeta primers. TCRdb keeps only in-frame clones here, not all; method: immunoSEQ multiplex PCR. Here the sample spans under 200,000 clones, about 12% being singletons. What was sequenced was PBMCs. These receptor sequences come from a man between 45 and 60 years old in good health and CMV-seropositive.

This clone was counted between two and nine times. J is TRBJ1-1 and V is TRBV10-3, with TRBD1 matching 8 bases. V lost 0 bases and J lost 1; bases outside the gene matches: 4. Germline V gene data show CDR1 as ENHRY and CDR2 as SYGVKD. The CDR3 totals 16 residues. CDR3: CAISESAGGTNTEAFF. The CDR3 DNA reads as TGTGCCATCAGTGAGTCGGCAGGGGGCACGAACACTGAAGCTTTCTTT.

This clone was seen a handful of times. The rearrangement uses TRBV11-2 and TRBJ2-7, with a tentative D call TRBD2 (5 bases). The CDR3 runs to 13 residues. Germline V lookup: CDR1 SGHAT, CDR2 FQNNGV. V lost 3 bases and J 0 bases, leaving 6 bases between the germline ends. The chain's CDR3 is CASSFGLSYEQYF. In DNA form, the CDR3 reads TGTGCCAGCAGCTTCGGACTCTCCTACGAGCAGTACTTC.

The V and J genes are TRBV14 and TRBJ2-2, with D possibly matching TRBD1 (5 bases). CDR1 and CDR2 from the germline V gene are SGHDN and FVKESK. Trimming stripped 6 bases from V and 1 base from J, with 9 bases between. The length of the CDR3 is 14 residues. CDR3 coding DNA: TGTGCCAGCAGACAGACAGTGAACACCGGGGAGCTGTTTTTT. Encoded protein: CASRQTVNTGELFF.

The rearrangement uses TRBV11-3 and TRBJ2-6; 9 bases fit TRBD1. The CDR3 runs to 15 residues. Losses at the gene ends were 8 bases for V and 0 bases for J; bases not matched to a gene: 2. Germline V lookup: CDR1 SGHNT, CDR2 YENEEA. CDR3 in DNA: TGTGCCAGCCGACAGGGGGGCTCTGGGGCCAACGTCCTGACTTTC. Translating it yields CASRQGGSGANVLTF.

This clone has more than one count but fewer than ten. For the CDR3, the DNA is TGTGCCAGCAGCTTAGACTTGGACAGGGGTGTTAACGGGGAGCTGTTTTTT. It codes for CASSLDLDRGVNGELFF. The J gene is TRBJ2-2, the V gene TRBV7-3; 9 nucleotides match TRBD1. This CDR3 is built from 17 residues. CDR1 is SGHTA and CDR2 is FQGTGA in the germline V gene. V gave up 2 bases and J gave up 7 bases; unmatched junction bases: 11.